The TCR beta chain described here comes from a study of CD8+CD57+ T cells in acquired aplastic anemia. Study background: The DNA of sorted CD4+ and CD8+ cells averaged about 3 ug. Findings and limits, study-wide: It was found that more than 25 CD8+ CDR3 sequences were shared between patients and controls.

Profiling that covered TCR beta VDJ and CDR3 relied on genomic DNA as its template. TCRdb re-called the reads with MiXCR, one entry per CDR3 protein. Here the sample spans 250,000 or so distinct CDR3 sequences, around half being singletons. For sequencing, patients were chosen who had shown expansion of CD8+CD57+ cells by flow cytometry. Only one count was recorded for this clonotype. The target antigen is unknown. Germline V gene sequence: CDR1 LNHDA, CDR2 SQIVND (reference sequence). The CDR3 extends over 13 amino acids. The ends were cut back, 7 bases at V and 8 bases at J, with 17 bases in the middle.

The sequenced sample consisted of sorted CD4+, CD8+, or CD8+CD57+ T cells (not recorded which) from PBMCs. This receptor was taken from a human donor with aplastic anemia. This chain uses TRBV19 with TRBJ1-2, with TRBD1 as a possible D gene (6 bases). The CDR3 sequence: CASTSARGRGYTF. CDR3 nucleotides: TGTGCCAGTACGTCAGCCAGGGGTCGGGGCTACACCTTC.